This is a list of T cell receptor beta chains from one sample in a study of T-cell reconstitution after alpha-beta-depleted transplantation in children. TCRdb re-analysed the PCR reads in MiXCR, keeping a single row per CDR3 protein. This table holds hundreds of thousands of distinct CDR3 sequences, around 9.6% found once. The material was PBMCs from the stem cell graft donor, obtained from the stem cell graft. These TCRs come from a human donor who donated a stem cell graft to a child with SCID. The CDR3 runs from the conserved cysteine through the conserved F or W. The D gene is left open where the match is weak. A row's size may be missing; if present it is once, few, many or a size class.

>TRBJ2-3|TRBD2|TRBV11-3|many
CASTGIGTRQYF
TGTGCCAGCACCGGAATCGGGACTAGGCAGTATTTT
>TRBJ1-4|-|TRBV27|few
CASSLLRGEKLFF
TGTGCCAGCAGTTTATTGAGAGGGGAAAAACTGTTTTTT
>TRBJ2-5|-|TRBV12-3/TRBV12-4|many
CASSLRATQETQYF
TGTGCCAGCAGTTTAAGGGCAACCCAAGAGACCCAGTACTTC
>TRBJ1-4|-|TRBV7-9|few
CASSFPGAGTNEKLFF
TGTGCCAGCAGCTTCCCTGGTGCGGGGACTAATGAAAAACTGTTTTTT
>TRBJ2-1|-|TRBV29-1|many
CSAPVVGSYNEQFF
TGCAGCGCCCCGGTCGTGGGCTCCTACAATGAGCAGTTCTTC
>TRBJ2-1|-|TRBV7-9|few
CASSRGSSYNEQFF
TGTGCCAGCAGCCGGGGGAGCTCCTACAATGAGCAGTTCTTC
>TRBJ2-5|-|TRBV18|few
CASSPLLGGIDPQETQYF
TGTGCCAGCTCACCACTTCTAGGAGGGATTGATCCCCAAGAGACCCAGTACTTC
>TRBJ1-1|-|TRBV5-1|few
CASSSLDRNTEAFF
TGCGCCAGCAGCTCGCTGGACAGAAACACTGAAGCTTTCTTT
>TRBJ2-7|-|TRBV6-6|-
CASSYSAPYEQYF
TGTGCCAGCAGTTACTCTGCCCCCTACGAGCAGTACTTC
>TRBJ1-5|-|TRBV6-1|-
CASSGWTSNQPQHF
TGTGCCAGCAGTGGGTGGACCAGCAATCAGCCCCAGCATTTT
>TRBJ1-6|-|TRBV7-6|many
CASSLGGSYNSPLHF
TGTGCCAGCAGCTTAGGGGGGTCCTATAATTCACCCCTCCACTTT
>TRBJ2-3|TRBD1|TRBV11-1|-
CASSYSFGDRGIFGTDTQYF
TGTGCCAGCAGCTATTCGTTCGGTGACAGGGGTATTTTTGGCACAGATACGCAGTATTTT
>TRBJ1-5|TRBD1|TRBV12-3/TRBV12-4|many
CASSPWTGRPDSNQPQHF
TGTGCCAGCAGCCCTTGGACAGGGCGACCCGATAGCAATCAGCCCCAGCATTTT
>TRBJ2-1|TRBD2|TRBV12-5|few
CASGLVPGLAGESSYNEQFF
TGTGCTAGTGGTTTGGTACCCGGACTAGCGGGTGAAAGCTCCTACAATGAGCAGTTCTTC
>TRBJ1-1|-|TRBV7-8|-
CASSLAPGIYTEAFF
TGTGCCAGCAGCTTAGCGCCGGGCATTTACACTGAAGCTTTCTTT
>TRBJ1-1|-|TRBV6-1|many
CASRSGGGYMNTEAFF
TGTGCCAGCAGATCAGGCGGGGGATATATGAACACTGAAGCTTTCTTT
>TRBJ2-1|-|TRBV10-2|few
CASSESYFNEQFF
TGCGCCAGCAGTGAGTCGTACTTCAATGAGCAGTTCTTC
>TRBJ2-1|-|TRBV5-1|-
CASSLSLGNEQFF
TGCGCCAGCAGCTTGTCATTAGGGAATGAGCAGTTCTTC
>TRBJ1-2|TRBD1|TRBV12-3/TRBV12-4|-
CASSLEGAVYGYTF
TGTGCCAGCAGTCTCGAGGGGGCGGTCTATGGCTACACCTTC